Described below is a single T cell receptor beta chain sequence and its context. What it binds is not known. Because it lacks the conserved phenylalanine or tryptophan at the end, this CDR3 is likely a read error. The template was RNA from unsorted bulk tissue. Chemotherapy-naive patients with new lung cancer underwent thoracic surgery in China, August–late 2014. The sample is drawn from a study of tumor and adjacent non-tumor tissue in lung cancer. Study-level information: Patients comprised over 9 adenocarcinoma, a couple of squamous cell carcinoma and 1 small cell lung cancer.

CDR3 length: 14 amino acids. CDR1 is MGHRA and CDR2 is YSYEKL in the germline V gene. The library came from three nested PCR rounds adapted from ARM-PCR protocols. TCRdb fed the multiplex PCR reads into MiXCR, producing one record per CDR3 protein. The table records about 68,000 distinct CDR3 sequences, roughly 60% of them present only once. General observations from the study: Patients with more diverse tumor TCRs had worse survival. In normal lung, the top 100 clones were significantly more dominant than in tumor.

Sequencing used lung tumor tissue. This TCR was sampled from a man aged 50-59 years with non-small cell lung cancer. The chain joins TRBV4-1 to TRBJ1-1; D not resolved. CDR3 nucleotide sequence: TGTGCCAGCAGCCAAGTATCGTTCACTCCTGAAGCTTTCATT. It encodes CASSQVSFTPEAFI.